What follows are 19 T cell receptor beta chains derived from one specimen sequenced in a study of cytomegalovirus exposure and HLA in healthy donors. The data were produced by immunoSEQ multiplex PCR, yet TCRdb's version contains in-frame clones alone and is incomplete. The sample records about 150,000 clones, approximately 86% being singletons. The sequenced sample was PBMCs. The receptors were gathered from a human donor in good health.

This clone came up many times. The chain recombines TRBV6-5 with TRBJ1-5; possibly TRBD1 for D (5 bases). The CDR3 spans 15 residues. Per the germline V gene, CDR1 is MNHEY and CDR2 is SVGAGI. The V gene lost 6 bases and the J gene lost 2 bases, with 14 bases spanning the gap. The CDR3 region is CASSPRGKGNQPQHF. The DNA for the CDR3 is TGTGCCAGCAGCCCAAGGGGAAAGGGCAATCAGCCCCAGCATTTT.

CDR3 amino acids: CASSYSLPGGGEKLFF. The CDR3 DNA reads TGTGCCAGCAGTTACTCGTTACCAGGGGGCGGTGAAAAACTGTTTTTT. The V gene is TRBV6-5, the J gene TRBJ1-4; 8 bases align to TRBD1. The V and J ends lost 0 bases and 7 bases, in that order; junction bases with no gene match: 7. Germline CDR1 MNHEY, CDR2 SVGAGI. The CDR3 extends over 16 amino acids.

V usage is TRBV11-1 and J usage is TRBJ2-3, with TRBD2 identical over 8 bases. Germline values: CDR1 SGHAT, CDR2 FQDESV (reference sequence). J was trimmed by 8 bases and V by 2 bases; bases with no gene match: 6. CDR3 size: 14 residues. CDR3 bases: TGTGCCAGCAGCTTAATCGCGAGCGGGGGTACGCAGTATTTT. It encodes CASSLIASGGTQYF.

The chain has TRBV2 and TRBJ2-1; D remains ambiguous. The CDR3 covers 13 residues. Germline values: CDR1 SNHLY, CDR2 FYNNEI. V was shortened by 2 bases and J by 3 bases, with 5 bases between the two germline ends. The CDR3 loop reads CASSERVYNEQFF. The CDR3 DNA reads TGTGCCAGCAGTGAAAGAGTCTACAATGAGCAGTTCTTC. Looking up the rest from reference TRBV2 and TRBJ2-1 gives the full variable domain: EPEVTQTPSHQVTQMGQEVILRCVPISNHLYFYWYRQILGQKVEFLVSFYNNEISEKSEIFDDQFSVERPDGSNFTLKIRSTKLEDSAMYFCASSERVYNEQFFGPGTRLTVL.

V gene TRBV7-2 combines with J gene TRBJ2-7; TRBD2 might be the D (5 bases). The V gene lost 1 base and the J gene lost 6 bases, with 13 bases spanning the gap. Germline V gene data show CDR1 as SGHTA and CDR2 as FQGNSA. This CDR3 contains 14 residues. The CDR3 sequence: CASSLGGPSGEQYF. The DNA of the CDR3 is TGTGCCAGCAGCTTAGGCGGGCCCTCGGGCGAGCAGTACTTC.

The chain uses TRBV10-3 and TRBJ1-5, with D perhaps TRBD1 (6 bases). V was cut by 0 bases and J by 0 bases, with 9 bases left in between. The CDR3 is made up of 16 amino acids. Germline V lookup: CDR1 ENHRY, CDR2 SYGVKD. CDR3 amino acids: CAISESQGYSNQPQHF. CDR3 DNA: TGTGCCATCAGTGAGTCTCAGGGGTATAGCAATCAGCCCCAGCATTTT.

This chain links TRBV2 with TRBJ2-3; D possibly corresponds to TRBD1 (6 bases). Trimming removed 5 bases from V and 2 bases from J, with 8 bases in between. CDR1 SNHLY and CDR2 FYNNEI come from the germline V gene. The CDR3 runs 13 residues. In nucleotides, the CDR3 is TGTGCCAGCAGTCGGGACAACACAGATACGCAGTATTTT. This sequence encodes CASSRDNTDTQYF.

The rearrangement uses TRBV5-4 and TRBJ1-2, with D perhaps TRBD1 (5 bases). CDR1 SGHNT and CDR2 YYREEE come from the germline V gene (reference sequence). The CDR3 totals 12 residues. Trimming cost V 0 bases and J 8 bases, with 8 bases left between them. The CDR3 DNA sequence: TGTGCCAGCAGCTTGGCAGGGTACGGCTACACCTTC. Protein: CASSLAGYGYTF. The complete variable domain, with remaining parts taken from reference TRBV5-4 and TRBJ1-2, reads ETGVTQSPTHLIKTRGQQVTLRCSSQSGHNTVSWYQQALGQGPQFIFQYYREEENGRGNFPPRFSGLQFPNYSSELNVNALELDDSALYLCASSLAGYGYTFGSGTRLTVV.

J is TRBJ2-7 and V is TRBV7-6; TRBD2 aligns across 7 bases. This CDR3 is 15 amino acids long. Germline assignment: CDR1 SGHVS and CDR2 FNYEAQ. Trimming took 1 base from V and 6 from J; bases not matched to a gene: 9. The DNA of the CDR3 is TGTGCCAGCAGCTTAGTCGCGGGAGAGGTTTCCGAGCAGTACTTC. Residues: CASSLVAGEVSEQYF. The variable domain in full, with the rest retrieved from reference TRBV7-6 and TRBJ2-7, is GAGVSQSPRYKVTKRGQDVALRCDPISGHVSLYWYRQALGQGPEFLTYFNYEAQQDKSGLPNDRFSAERPEGSISTLTIQRTEQRDSAMYRCASSLVAGEVSEQYFGPGTRLTVT.

This chain joins TRBV5-5 and TRBJ1-5, with 7 bases identical to TRBD1. The V segment lost 5 bases and the J segment 5 bases; nucleotides outside the gene matches: 4. CDR3 length equals 13 residues. Germline assignment: CDR1 SGHKS and CDR2 YYEKEE (reference sequence). The CDR3 sequence is CASRRDRDQPQHF. CDR3 DNA sequence: TGTGCCAGCAGACGGGACAGAGATCAGCCCCAGCATTTT.

This chain links TRBV19 with TRBJ1-5; TRBD1 matches 7 bases. The CDR3 runs 15 residues. Trimming took 3 bases from V and 1 from J; bases not matched to a gene: 3. The germline V gene has CDR1 LNHDA and CDR2 SQIVND (reference sequence). CDR3 region: CASSMTGLSNQPQHF. In DNA, the CDR3 is TGTGCCAGTAGTATGACAGGGTTAAGCAATCAGCCCCAGCATTTT.

This chain joins TRBV4-1 and TRBJ2-1, with TRBD1 identical over 7 bases. The V segment lost 3 bases and the J segment 0 bases; nucleotides outside the gene matches: 5. Germline CDR1 is MGHRA and CDR2 is YSYEKL. This CDR3 comprises 16 residues. The CDR3 reads CASSHTGASSYNEQFF. Here the CDR3 DNA reads TGCGCCAGCAGCCACACAGGGGCGAGCTCCTACAATGAGCAGTTCTTC.

The chain employs TRBV4-1 and TRBJ2-5, with D possibly TRBD1 on 5 matching bases. Germline V CDR1 and CDR2: MGHRA, YSYEKL. The CDR3 runs 13 residues. V was trimmed by 3 bases and J by 5 bases, leaving 10 bases between them. The CDR3 DNA reads as TGCGCCAGCAGCCATAGTGGGGCTGAGACCCAGTACTTC. The encoded protein is CASSHSGAETQYF.

V gene TRBV30 combines with J gene TRBJ2-7; D is ambiguous. The CDR3 sequence is 13 residues long. The germline V gene has CDR1 GTSNPN and CDR2 SVGIG (reference sequence). Trimming took 3 bases from V and 6 from J, leaving 15 bases between them. Here the CDR3 DNA reads TGTGCCTGGAGGAAGTCTGCCCTCGGCGAGCAGTACTTC. Translating it yields CAWRKSALGEQYF.

The V call is TRBV30, the J call TRBJ2-1, with TRBD1 matching 7 bases. The CDR3 loop spans 13 amino acids. The ends lost 2 bases at V and 13 bases at J; junction bases unmatched: 11. The germline V gene encodes CDR1 GTSNPN and CDR2 SVGIG (reference sequence). The CDR3 is CAWSPDNRGYQFF. CDR3 bases: TGTGCCTGGAGTCCGGACAACAGGGGCTATCAGTTCTTC.

The CDR3 sequence: CASRPGSLTLNEQFF. The CDR3 nucleotides are TGTGCCAGCCGCCCCGGGAGCTTGACCTTAAATGAGCAGTTCTTC. This chain links TRBV5-4 with TRBJ2-1; possible D gene TRBD2, 6 bases. The V and J ends lost 7 bases and 7 bases respectively, with 21 bases between them. Germline lookup yields CDR1 SGHNT and CDR2 YYREEE (reference sequence). The CDR3 consists of 15 residues.

The V call is TRBV4-1, the J call TRBJ1-2, with a weak D call TRBD1 (5 bases). Looked up from germline, CDR1 is MGHRA and CDR2 is YSYEKL. The CDR3 length is 15 residues. Trimming removed 2 bases from V and 3 bases from J, with 13 bases in between. CDR3 loop: CASSQKEGADYGYTF. CDR3 bases: TGCGCCAGCAGCCAAAAAGAAGGGGCCGACTATGGCTACACCTTC.

The gene calls are TRBV27 and TRBJ1-1, with 8 nucleotides matching TRBD1. The CDR3 extends over 16 amino acids. Germline V lookup: CDR1 MNHEY, CDR2 SMNVEV (reference sequence). V lost 4 bases to trimming and J lost 11 bases; unmatched junction nucleotides: 18. This chain's CDR3 is CASSSFRGLRPLTAFF. In DNA, the CDR3 is TGTGCCAGCAGTTCTTTCAGGGGGCTTAGGCCCTTGACTGCTTTCTTT.

The chain couples TRBV5-1 to TRBJ2-3; 10 nucleotides match TRBD2. The CDR3 has 16 amino acids. Per germline, CDR1 SGHRS and CDR2 YFSETQ. The trim removed 0 bases at V and 4 bases at J, leaving 5 bases unmatched. CDR3 sequence: CASSLGSSGSSDTQYF. CDR3 bases: TGCGCCAGCAGCTTGGGGTCTAGCGGGAGTTCAGATACGCAGTATTTT. Drawing the rest from reference TRBV5-1 and TRBJ2-3, the complete variable domain is KAGVTQTPRYLIKTRGQQVTLSCSPISGHRSVSWYQQTPGQGLQFLFEYFSETQRNKGNFPGRFSGRQFSNSRSEMNVSTLELGDSALYLCASSLGSSGSSDTQYFGPGTRLTVL.